One sample yielded the 18 T cell receptor beta chains listed below, sequenced in a study of blood T cell repertoires in COVID-19. Libraries were prepared by immunoSEQ multiplex PCR; TCRdb keeps only in-frame clonotypes and omits some of them. The table has about 35,000 clones, 85% to 90% seen once. The sequencing input was peripheral blood. The source of these receptors is a man in his 60s with active or convalescent COVID-19.

The chain carries TRBV28 and TRBJ1-1; unclear D gene. This CDR3 comprises 13 residues. With 4 bases removed from V and 7 bases from J, the gap between germline ends came to 13 bases. The germline CDR1 and CDR2 sequences are MDHEN and SYDVKM. The CDR3 nucleotides are TGTGCCAGCAGTTCCCCGGGAGTCGATGAAGCTTTCTTT. This gives the protein CASSSPGVDEAFF.

The chain recombines TRBV10-3 with TRBJ2-6; 7 bases align to TRBD1. Germline V lookup: CDR1 ENHRY, CDR2 SYGVKD. The length of the CDR3 is 16 residues. After removal of 8 bases from V and 0 bases from J, the junction contained 7 bases not matched to a gene. The CDR3 sequence: CAISGTVVSGANVLTF. For the CDR3, the DNA is TGTGCCATCTCCGGGACAGTCGTCTCTGGGGCCAACGTCCTGACTTTC.

The CDR3 reads CASSLGQNQPQHF. DNA for the CDR3: TGCGCCAGCAGCTTGGGACAGAATCAGCCCCAGCATTTT. The chain joins TRBV5-1 to TRBJ1-5; D is possibly TRBD1 (5 bases). CDR1 SGHRS and CDR2 YFSETQ come from the germline V gene. Trimming took 0 bases from V and 4 from J, leaving 5 bases between them. This CDR3 has 13 amino acids.

This chain uses TRBV28 with TRBJ1-3; 8 bases are a match to TRBD1. CDR1 and CDR2 (germline): MDHEN, SYDVKM. After removal of 6 bases from V and 2 bases from J, the junction contained 12 bases not matched to a gene. The CDR3 is 17 residues long. The CDR3 nucleotides read TGTGCCAGCAGGCCCCACCTAGGACAGGGAACTGGAAACACCATATATTTT. It encodes CASRPHLGQGTGNTIYF.

The chain carries TRBV5-6 and TRBJ1-1, with 7 bases lining up with TRBD1. This CDR3 contains 13 residues. Germline assignment: CDR1 SGHDT and CDR2 YYEEEE. With 0 bases clipped from V and 4 bases from J, the junction kept 0 bases outside the gene matches. The CDR3 region has the DNA TGTGCCAGCAGCTTGGACAGGGGCACTGAAGCTTTCTTT. It translates to CASSLDRGTEAFF.

V usage is TRBV7-2 and J usage is TRBJ1-2; 9 bases fit TRBD1. From germline, CDR1 is SGHTA and CDR2 FQGNSA. There are 15 residues in the CDR3. V was clipped by 6 bases and J by 4 bases; unmatched bases: 9. CDR3 DNA: TGTGCCAGCAGACAGGGGGCGCAGGGGATCTATGGCTACACCTTC. Translation: CASRQGAQGIYGYTF.

The chain recombines TRBV29-1 with TRBJ1-2, with 7 positions matching TRBD1. The germline V gene encodes CDR1 SQVTM and CDR2 ANQGSEA. Trimming at V came to 6 bases and at J to 5 bases, leaving 12 bases not matched to a gene. This CDR3 region has 14 residues. CDR3 residues: CSVTGTEMVYGYTF. CDR3 sequence (DNA): TGCAGCGTCACGGGGACAGAAATGGTTTATGGCTACACCTTC. Full variable domain (rest looked up from reference TRBV29-1 and TRBJ1-2): SAVISQKPSRDICQRGTSLTIQCQVDSQVTMMFWYRQQPGQSLTLIATANQGSEATYESGFVIDKFPISRPNLTFSTLTVSNMSPEDSSIYLCSVTGTEMVYGYTFGSGTRLTVV.

The chain couples TRBV5-4 to TRBJ2-5; D is possibly TRBD2 (6 bases). The CDR3 has 15 residues. The germline V and J ends were trimmed by 2 bases and 1 base, with 12 bases remaining between them. Germline V CDR1 and CDR2: SGHNT, YYREEE (reference sequence). CDR3 in DNA: TGTGCCAGCAGCTTCTCGAGCGGGTCCCAAGAGACCCAGTACTTC. Encoded protein: CASSFSSGSQETQYF.

This clone has more than one count but fewer than ten. The CDR3 protein is CASGFGTAEQFF. Written as DNA, the CDR3 is TGTGCTAGTGGTTTCGGGACTGCCGAGCAGTTCTTC. The chain is built from TRBV12-5 and TRBJ2-1; perhaps TRBD2 as D (6 bases). The V gene's germline CDR1 is LGHNT and CDR2 FRNRAP. The V and J ends lost 3 bases and 10 bases respectively, with 10 bases between them. The CDR3 has 12 residues.

This clone has only a few counts. The chain carries TRBV25-1 and TRBJ2-5; TRBD2 matches at 7 bases. The J segment lost 5 bases and the V segment lost 3 bases, leaving 3 bases of the junction unmatched. Germline V gives CDR1 MGHDK, CDR2 SYGVNS. The CDR3 is 13 amino acids. Here the CDR3 DNA reads TGTGCCAGCAGTGATCAGGGAGGGGAGACCCAGTACTTC. Encoded protein: CASSDQGGETQYF.

This chain uses TRBV19 with TRBJ2-2; maybe TRBD1 (5 bases). This CDR3 is 17 amino acids long. Germline CDR1 is LNHDA and CDR2 is SQIVND (reference sequence). The V and J ends lost 3 bases and 0 bases respectively, with 14 bases between them. CDR3 nucleotide sequence: TGTGCCAGTAGTATCCAGGGCCCACTCACGAACACCGGGGAGCTGTTTTTT. Protein product: CASSIQGPLTNTGELFF.

This sequence joins TRBV29-1 and TRBJ2-2; 11 bases fit TRBD2. CDR3 length equals 13 residues. J lost 5 bases, V lost 7 bases, and 3 bases had no gene match. CDR1 and CDR2 from the germline V gene are SQVTM and ANQGSEA. Written as DNA, the CDR3 is TGCAGCGGGAGGACTAGCGGGACCGGGGAGCTGTTTTTT. It specifies CSGRTSGTGELFF.

CDR3 DNA sequence: TGTGCCAGTAGTACCCGGGACAGGGGAGGCGAGCAGTACGTC. Translated: CASSTRDRGGEQYV. The chain combines TRBV19 with TRBJ2-7, with 10 bases identical to TRBD1. This CDR3 contains 14 residues. Per the germline V gene, CDR1 is LNHDA and CDR2 is SQIVND (reference sequence). V shed 4 bases and J 6 bases; nucleotides not matched to a gene: 6.

The V call is TRBV5-1, the J call TRBJ2-1; 7 nucleotides line up with TRBD1. The CDR3 covers 14 residues. V shed 3 bases, J shed 4 bases, and the junction held 4 bases outside the gene matches. The germline V gene encodes CDR1 SGHRS and CDR2 YFSETQ. The CDR3 reads CASSSRQGYNEQFF. The CDR3 DNA is TGCGCCAGCAGCTCTCGACAGGGATACAATGAGCAGTTCTTC.

The chain carries TRBV29-1 and TRBJ1-1; possible D gene TRBD1, 6 bases. Trimming took off 5 bases at V and 5 bases at J, with 18 bases between the two ends. The CDR3 is 14 residues long. Germline V gene lookup returns CDR1 SQVTM and CDR2 ANQGSEA. The CDR3 loop reads CSVRRDNQKTEAFF. The CDR3 bases are TGCAGCGTTCGCCGGGACAACCAGAAGACTGAAGCTTTCTTT.

In this sample, this clone turned up once. The chain combines TRBV20-1 with TRBJ2-1; 12 nucleotides match TRBD2. The CDR3 runs 16 residues. Trimming removed 3 bases from V and 7 bases from J; junction bases left unmatched: 10. CDR1 and CDR2 (germline): DFQATT, SNEGSKA (reference sequence). Here the CDR3 reads CSASGLAGGPGNEQFF. CDR3 DNA: TGCAGTGCTAGTGGGCTAGCGGGAGGGCCAGGTAATGAGCAGTTCTTC.

This clone came up a few times. The chain uses TRBV6-5 and TRBJ2-7; 11 positions agree with TRBD1. The germline gives CDR1 MNHEY, CDR2 SVGAGI. This CDR3 comprises 14 residues. V lost 6 bases and J lost 7; bases outside the gene matches: 8. The CDR3 nucleotides read TGTGCCAGCAGGGACAGGGGGCGGGGTAGTGAGCAGTACGTC. Protein: CASRDRGRGSEQYV.

The rearrangement uses TRBV7-2 and TRBJ2-6; D may be TRBD1 (5 bases). Germline CDR1 SGHTA, CDR2 FQGNSA. V was trimmed by 3 bases and J by 1 base, leaving 10 bases between them. This CDR3 spans 16 amino acids. The CDR3 DNA follows: TGTGCCAGCAGCTTCCAGGGTTTTTCTGGGGCCAACGTCCTGACTTTC. As protein: CASSFQGFSGANVLTF.